This T cell receptor (beta chain) is from a study of shared clonotypes between healthy human individuals. Produced via immunoSEQ multiplex PCR; TCRdb's table is partial and in-frame only. In the table there are approximately 1.5 million clones, 95% to 99% of which are singletons. The germline V gene has CDR1 SEHNR and CDR2 FQNEAQ (reference sequence). Between the trimmed V and J ends, which lost 4 bases and 6 bases, there was a span of 16 bases. This CDR3 region has 15 residues. A remark on this clone: The target antigen is unknown.

General study findings and limits: Across a handful of donors, naive CD4 shared about 5%, naive CD8 more than 3%, memory CD4 about 2.5%, memory CD8 around 0.36%. Naive subsets usually exceeded memory subsets in estimated richness. The sampled material consisted only of blood, and tissue repertoires are likely to differ.

Sequencing was done on a sample of naive CD4+ T cells sorted from blood. Regarding subset: CD45RA+ positively selected. This sequence originates from a man aged 25 to 45 in good health. The chain uses TRBV7-9 and TRBJ1-5; D is ambiguous. DNA of the CDR3: TGTGCCAGCAGCTATGGGGTATTAAATGGTCAGCCCCAGCATTTT. Translation: CASSYGVLNGQPQHF.